This T cell receptor (beta chain) originates from a study of blood T cell repertoires in COVID-19. Study in general: PBMCs, B-cell-depleted T cells, or T cells provided the cDNA or gDNA that made up the material.

CDR1 is SGHRS and CDR2 is YFSETQ in the germline V gene. The CDR3 has 16 residues. V lost 2 bases to trimming and J lost 4 bases; unmatched junction nucleotides: 9. Per the original methods: Reference gene primer amplification gave estimated nucleated cell counts. Here immunoSEQ multiplex PCR was the method, and the copy in TCRdb shows in-frame clones only, minus some. From that table come the V and J calls and clone size; the DNA was used to work out D and trimming. The sample has about 370,000 clones, 89% seen once. The specimen was peripheral blood. This receptor was obtained from a woman younger than 45 with COVID-19, enrolled during active disease. V gene TRBV5-1 combines with J gene TRBJ1-3, with TRBD1 identical over 7 bases. This CDR3 is CASSFTAQGVGNTIYF. The CDR3 coding sequence is TGCGCCAGCAGCTTCACAGCTCAGGGGGTCGGAAACACCATATATTTT.